This T cell receptor beta chain was sequenced for a study of T cell responses to AZD1222 COVID-19 vaccine. Study outcomes and limitations: Repertoire sampling happened only post peak T cell response.

Clones were read by immunoSEQ multiplex PCR, and TCRdb kept only the in-frame ones, dropping some. This sample carries more than 150,000 clones, about 92% of them seen once, and the ten largest clones take roughly 10%. For this clone: Its target is not known.

Specimen: peripheral blood, collected on day 0 of AZD1222 vaccination. This clonotype was obtained from an adult in good health.

The CDR3 here is CASSQDEWGLALTGELFF. The CDR3 coding sequence is TGCGCCAGCAGCCAAGATGAGTGGGGGCTAGCGTTGACCGGGGAGCTGTTTTTT. The chain recombines TRBV4-3 with TRBJ2-2; D is possibly TRBD1 or TRBD2 (6 bases each). Germline V CDR1 and CDR2: LGHNA, YSLEER. The CDR3 runs to 18 residues. The V end lost 0 bases, the J end lost 5 bases, and 19 bases lay between the germline ends.